A single sample is the source of the 31 T cell receptor beta chains below, sequenced in a study of cytomegalovirus exposure and HLA in healthy donors. Both 60 Vbeta primers and 13 Jbeta primers went into the PCR. TCRdb's table, derived via immunoSEQ multiplex PCR, lists solely in-frame clones and lacks some. The data show 180,000 or so clones, 75% seen once. The sequenced sample consisted of PBMCs. These TCRs come from a woman between 40 and 55 years old in good health and CMV-seropositive.

The chain uses TRBV19 and TRBJ2-1; D ambiguous. The V and J ends lost 9 bases and 0 bases respectively, with 12 bases between them. The CDR3 contains 14 residues. Per the germline V gene, CDR1 is LNHDA and CDR2 is SQIVND (reference sequence). The CDR3 coding sequence is TGTGCCAGCATGGCAGGCCTCTCCTACAATGAGCAGTTCTTC. Translation: CASMAGLSYNEQFF.

This clone was seen a few times. The chain employs TRBV5-8 and TRBJ2-5; D perhaps matches TRBD2 (5 bases). CDR3 length equals 17 residues. V gave up 0 bases and J gave up 3 bases, with 18 bases separating them. Germline CDR1 is SGHTS and CDR2 is YDEGEE. This CDR3 is CASSLAKASLAKETQYF. In DNA form, the CDR3 reads TGTGCCAGCAGCTTGGCCAAGGCTAGCCTGGCCAAAGAGACCCAGTACTTC.

The rearrangement uses TRBV28 and TRBJ2-5; 11 positions match TRBD2. This CDR3 spans 15 amino acids. From germline, CDR1 is MDHEN and CDR2 SYDVKM. J lost 7 bases, V lost 6 bases, and 10 bases had no gene match. This chain's CDR3 is CASSGGLAVPGTQYF. CDR3 in DNA: TGTGCCAGCAGCGGGGGACTAGCGGTGCCGGGGACCCAGTACTTC.

Turning to this clone: The sample holds other DNA sequences that translate to the same CDR3. The J gene is TRBJ2-1, the V gene TRBV5-5, with TRBD1 identical over 8 bases. V lost 3 bases, J lost 0 bases, and 5 bases stayed unmatched. Germline V gene lookup returns CDR1 SGHKS and CDR2 YYEKEE (reference sequence). This CDR3 comprises 16 residues. Here the CDR3 DNA reads TGTGCCAGCAGCTCACGGACAGGGAGCTCCTACAATGAGCAGTTCTTC. This sequence encodes CASSSRTGSSYNEQFF.

This chain links TRBV7-9 with TRBJ2-5; 10 bases line up with TRBD2. The CDR3 extends over 16 amino acids. Germline-derived CDR1 and CDR2 are SEHNR and FQNEAQ (reference sequence). The V segment lost 5 bases and the J segment 5 bases; nucleotides outside the gene matches: 11. The CDR3 bases are TGTGCCAGCAGCCCCCTCCTAGCGGGAGCGGGGGAGACCCAGTACTTC. Translating gives CASSPLLAGAGETQYF.

The chain links TRBV28 to TRBJ2-5; 10 nucleotides align to TRBD1. V lost 2 bases and J lost 2; bases outside the gene matches: 5. Germline CDR1 is MDHEN and CDR2 is SYDVKM. The CDR3 runs 16 residues. CDR3 protein: CASSLRGTGVQETQYF. The CDR3 bases are TGTGCCAGCAGTTTAAGAGGGACAGGGGTACAAGAGACCCAGTACTTC.

This chain joins TRBV28 and TRBJ2-7, with no clear D. The V gene's germline CDR1 is MDHEN and CDR2 SYDVKM. Trimming left V 6 bases short and J 6 bases short, with 12 bases between. The CDR3 consists of 12 residues. The CDR3 is CASSRQVREQYF. In DNA, the CDR3 is TGTGCCAGCAGCCGGCAGGTTCGCGAGCAGTACTTC.

The CDR3 bases are TGTGCCAGCAGCGCGGGAGACTACAATGAGCAGTTCTTC. This sequence encodes CASSAGDYNEQFF. The rearrangement joins TRBV5-4 to TRBJ2-1, with TRBD2 matching over 7 bases. The junction had 1 base not matched to a gene; V was cut back by 4 bases and J by 3 bases. The CDR3 spans 13 residues. CDR1 is SGHNT, CDR2 YYREEE, per germline (reference sequence).

V gene TRBV4-3 combines with J gene TRBJ1-5, with TRBD1 identical over 7 bases. J was trimmed by 6 bases and V by 0 bases; bases with no gene match: 5. In germline, CDR1 is LGHNA, CDR2 YSLEER. The CDR3 sequence is 15 residues long. The CDR3 here is CASSQDRGRGQPQHF. The CDR3 coding sequence is TGCGCCAGCAGCCAAGATAGGGGGCGGGGTCAGCCCCAGCATTTT.

This clone was counted a single time. The V gene is TRBV5-1, the J gene TRBJ2-3; D may be TRBD1 (6 bases). This CDR3 comprises 14 residues. Germline loops: CDR1 SGHRS, CDR2 YFSETQ. Trimming took 1 base from V and 6 from J, leaving 12 bases between them. In DNA, the CDR3 is TGCGCCAGCAGCTTGCAAGAGACAGGCGATACGCAGTATTTT. It yields the protein CASSLQETGDTQYF.

The chain carries TRBV19 and TRBJ2-7; 7 bases fit TRBD1. The CDR3 length is 14 residues. CDR1 and CDR2 from the germline V gene are LNHDA and SQIVND (reference sequence). V gave up 3 bases and J gave up 1 base; unmatched junction bases: 3. The CDR3 reads CASSIRGQSYEQYF. CDR3 bases: TGTGCCAGTAGTATCCGGGGACAGTCCTACGAGCAGTACTTC.

Details on this clone: A read error may produce the germline difference seen at one junction end. The CDR3 sequence: CSSSLALAPGDEQFF. The CDR3 nucleotides are TGTTCCAGCAGCTTAGCTCTAGCTCCAGGGGATGAGCAGTTCTTC. The chain recombines TRBV7-9 with TRBJ2-1, with D possibly being TRBD1 (6 bases). Germline V lookup: CDR1 SEHNR, CDR2 FQNEAQ (reference sequence). This CDR3 has 15 residues. Full variable domain (rest looked up from reference TRBV7-9 and TRBJ2-1): DTGVSQNPRHKITKRGQNVTFRCDPISEHNRLYWYRQTLGQGPEFLTYFQNEAQLEKSRLLSDRFSAERPKGSFSTLEIQRTEQGDSAMYLCSSSLALAPGDEQFFGPGTRLTVL.

This chain uses TRBV4-1 with TRBJ2-1; TRBD2 matches 10 bases. With 3 bases clipped from V and 6 bases from J, the junction kept 8 bases outside the gene matches. Per the germline V gene, CDR1 is MGHRA and CDR2 is YSYEKL. This CDR3 region has 16 residues. CDR3 loop: CASSQMGLAQINEQFF. In DNA, the CDR3 is TGCGCCAGCAGCCAGATGGGACTAGCGCAGATCAATGAGCAGTTCTTC.

This sequence joins TRBV19 and TRBJ2-1; perhaps TRBD2 as D (6 bases). Germline loops: CDR1 LNHDA, CDR2 SQIVND (reference sequence). The V end lost 3 bases, the J end lost 6 bases, and 12 bases lay between the germline ends. The CDR3 covers 14 residues. In DNA, the CDR3 is TGTGCCAGTAGTATGGGGGGTTTCGTCAATGAGCAGTTCTTC. Residues: CASSMGGFVNEQFF. The variable domain in full, completed from reference TRBV19 and TRBJ2-1, reads DGGITQSPKYLFRKEGQNVTLSCEQNLNHDAMYWYRQDPGQGLRLIYYSQIVNDFQKGDIAEGYSVSREKKESFPLTVTSAQKNPTAFYLCASSMGGFVNEQFFGPGTRLTVL.

The sample holds a few counts of this clone. The chain has TRBV6-5 and TRBJ2-3; 10 bases map to TRBD1. There are 13 residues in the CDR3. With 5 bases clipped from V and 14 bases from J, the junction kept 10 bases outside the gene matches. Germline V lookup: CDR1 MNHEY, CDR2 SVGAGI. The CDR3 DNA reads TGTGCCAGCAGTGGCGGACAGGGGGTCGTGCTGTATTTT. Its protein is CASSGGQGVVLYF.

V and J are TRBV18 and TRBJ2-7; 9 bases agree with TRBD1. Germline lookup yields CDR1 KGHSH and CDR2 LQKENI. This CDR3 spans 14 amino acids. The junction had 3 bases not matched to a gene; V was cut back by 3 bases and J by 3 bases. CDR3 protein: CASSPGQGHYEQYF. As DNA, the CDR3 is TGTGCCAGCTCACCGGGACAGGGACACTACGAGCAGTACTTC.

V and J are TRBV2 and TRBJ2-7; no firm D call. Germline assignment: CDR1 SNHLY and CDR2 FYNNEI. The germline V and J ends were trimmed by 7 bases and 3 bases, with 4 bases remaining between them. The CDR3 has 10 amino acids. The CDR3 bases are TGTGCCAGCAACGGCTACGAGCAGTACTTC. It yields the protein CASNGYEQYF.

J is TRBJ1-5 and V is TRBV6-6; D perhaps matches TRBD1 (6 bases). Germline-derived CDR1 and CDR2 are MNHNY and SVGAGI (reference sequence). V lost 7 bases, J lost 5 bases, and 18 bases lay in between. This CDR3 region has 15 residues. The CDR3 region has the DNA TGTGCCAGCACCTCCCGAACAGGGTCCGATCAGCCCCAGCATTTT. This translates into CASTSRTGSDQPQHF.

The sample holds a few counts of this clone. The rearrangement joins TRBV7-2 to TRBJ2-3; D possibly corresponds to TRBD2 (6 bases). Germline V gene lookup returns CDR1 SGHTA and CDR2 FQGNSA. This CDR3 has 17 residues. V was clipped by 5 bases and J by 0 bases, with 18 bases between them. CDR3 in amino acids: CASSALGGAGSTDTQYF. CDR3 DNA sequence: TGTGCCAGCAGCGCCTTAGGCGGGGCTGGAAGCACAGATACGCAGTATTTT.

V is TRBV5-1 and J is TRBJ1-3, with 7 bases lining up with TRBD1. Germline V gene data show CDR1 as SGHRS and CDR2 as YFSETQ. CDR3 size: 18 residues. The V and J ends lost 0 bases and 0 bases, in that order; junction bases with no gene match: 9. The CDR3 DNA reads as TGCGCCAGCAGCTTGGTGGGGACAGTATCAAACTCTGGAAACACCATATATTTT. Its protein is CASSLVGTVSNSGNTIYF.

Worth noting for this clone: The sample holds other DNA sequences that translate to the same CDR3. This sequence joins TRBV6-4 and TRBJ1-5; D is perhaps TRBD1 (6 bases). The CDR3 is 14 amino acids. Trimming pared 4 bases from V and 4 bases from J, leaving 11 bases between. Germline values: CDR1 MRHNA, CDR2 SNTAGT. CDR3 protein: CASSVFTGNQPQHF. The DNA for the CDR3 is TGTGCCAGCAGTGTTTTTACAGGGAATCAGCCCCAGCATTTT.

This clone was detected once. J is TRBJ1-2 and V is TRBV5-1, with 7 bases lining up with TRBD1. The CDR3 spans 14 residues. The V and J ends lost 3 bases and 4 bases, in that order; junction bases with no gene match: 6. CDR1 is SGHRS and CDR2 is YFSETQ in the germline V gene. The CDR3 coding sequence is TGCGCCAGCAGCTGGGAACAGGGGAGCTATGGCTACACCTTC. Its protein is CASSWEQGSYGYTF.

The rearrangement joins TRBV5-4 to TRBJ1-2; D remains ambiguous. Germline V CDR1 and CDR2: SGHNT, YYREEE (reference sequence). Trimming stripped 4 bases from V and 6 bases from J, with 13 bases between. There are 13 residues in the CDR3. CDR3 sequence reads: CASSLTGIHGYTF. CDR3 bases: TGTGCCAGCAGCCTCACGGGAATCCATGGCTACACCTTC.

The V and J genes are TRBV5-6 and TRBJ2-6; tentative D call: TRBD1 (6 bases). This CDR3 contains 18 residues. Germline loops: CDR1 SGHDT, CDR2 YYEEEE. V was pared by 3 bases and J by 2 bases, with 18 bases between. CDR3 nucleotides: TGTGCCAGCAGCTCGCCCCCTGGGGCAGGGGCTGGGGCCAACGTCCTGACTTTC. Translating gives CASSSPPGAGAGANVLTF.

CDR3 loop: CSSRWGSRAFF. The CDR3 DNA sequence: TGCAGCTCACGATGGGGCAGTCGAGCTTTCTTT. The rearrangement uses TRBV29-1 and TRBJ1-1; possibly TRBD1 for D (5 bases). The germline gives CDR1 SQVTM, CDR2 ANQGSEA. The CDR3 length is 11 residues. Trimming removed 8 bases from V and 10 bases from J, with 17 bases in between. The full variable domain, completed using reference TRBV29-1 and TRBJ1-1, is SAVISQKPSRDICQRGTSLTIQCQVDSQVTMMFWYRQQPGQSLTLIATANQGSEATYESGFVIDKFPISRPNLTFSTLTVSNMSPEDSSIYLCSSRWGSRAFFGQGTRLTVV.

V is TRBV2 and J is TRBJ2-2; 9 bases match TRBD1. This CDR3 region has 15 residues. Germline values: CDR1 SNHLY, CDR2 FYNNEI. Germline trimming cut 7 bases from V and 1 base from J; bases unmatched to any gene: 4. The chain's CDR3 is CASIKDRGNTGELFF. CDR3 in DNA: TGTGCCAGCATTAAGGACAGGGGGAACACCGGGGAGCTGTTTTTT.

The chain joins TRBV19 to TRBJ1-5; 9 bases agree with TRBD1. Germline values: CDR1 LNHDA, CDR2 SQIVND (reference sequence). The CDR3 runs to 16 residues. Germline trimming cut 4 bases from V and 7 bases from J; bases unmatched to any gene: 11. CDR3 residues: CASSNSGQGGGQPQHF. The CDR3, as DNA: TGTGCCAGTAGTAACTCGGGACAGGGAGGTGGGCAGCCCCAGCATTTT.

The rearrangement uses TRBV18 and TRBJ2-7; a weak D match, TRBD1 (6 bases). The V gene's germline CDR1 is KGHSH and CDR2 LQKENI. V was cut by 2 bases and J by 3 bases, with 11 bases left in between. CDR3 length equals 14 residues. CDR3 residues: CASSPSTGNYEQYF. In DNA, the CDR3 is TGTGCCAGCTCACCATCGACAGGTAACTACGAGCAGTACTTC. The full variable domain, with the rest looked up from reference TRBV18 and TRBJ2-7, is NAGVMQNPRHLVRRRGQEARLRCSPMKGHSHVYWYRQLPEEGLKFMVYLQKENIIDESGMPKERFSAEFPKEGPSILRIQQVVRGDSAAYFCASSPSTGNYEQYFGPGTRLTVT.

This clone was seen a handful of times. The J gene is TRBJ2-7, the V gene TRBV5-4; TRBD2 might be the D (6 bases). V was clipped by 4 bases and J by 1 base, with 12 bases between them. The germline V gene encodes CDR1 SGHNT and CDR2 YYREEE (reference sequence). CDR3 length: 14 residues. CDR3 sequence: CASSPRRGSYEQYF. In nucleotides, the CDR3 is TGTGCCAGCAGCCCTAGGAGGGGATCCTACGAGCAGTACTTC.

This chain connects TRBV18 to TRBJ2-5; perhaps TRBD2 as D (5 bases). Trimming took off 2 bases at V and 3 bases at J, with 7 bases between the two ends. The CDR3 consists of 13 residues. Germline V gene data show CDR1 as KGHSH and CDR2 as LQKENI. The CDR3 loop is CASSPGSEETQYF. The CDR3 DNA reads TGTGCCAGCTCACCAGGGAGCGAAGAGACCCAGTACTTC.

The chain is built from TRBV7-3 and TRBJ2-2, with 8 bases fitting TRBD2. This CDR3 is 15 amino acids long. The germline V gene has CDR1 SGHTA and CDR2 FQGTGA. V lost 3 bases to trimming and J lost 0 bases; unmatched junction nucleotides: 0. The DNA of the CDR3 is TGTGCCAGCAGCTTTAGCGGGGCGAACACCGGGGAGCTGTTTTTT. This sequence encodes CASSFSGANTGELFF.